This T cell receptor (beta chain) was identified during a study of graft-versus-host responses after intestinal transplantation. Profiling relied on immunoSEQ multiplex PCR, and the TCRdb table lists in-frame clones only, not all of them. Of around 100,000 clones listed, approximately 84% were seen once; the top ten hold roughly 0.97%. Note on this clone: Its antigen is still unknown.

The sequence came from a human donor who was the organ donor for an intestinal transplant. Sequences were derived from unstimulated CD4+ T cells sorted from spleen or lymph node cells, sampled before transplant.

The DNA of the CDR3 is TGTGCCAGCAGTGAAGCGCTTCAAGGGGCGAGGACCCAGCATTTT. This encodes CASSEALQGARTQHF. This chain uses TRBV2 with TRBJ1-5, with D perhaps matching TRBD1 (5 bases). The V end was cut by 0 bases, the J end by 11 bases, with 17 bases between. Per germline, CDR1 SNHLY and CDR2 FYNNEI. This CDR3 contains 15 residues.